This TCR beta chain emerged from a study of blood T cell repertoires in COVID-19. Study overall: The study drew acute and convalescent COVID-19 samples from the United States, Italy and Spain. In each case, the material was cDNA or gDNA derived from T cells, B-cell-depleted T cells, or PBMCs.

The ends were cut back, 3 bases at V and 4 bases at J, with 9 bases in the middle. CDR3 length equals 13 residues. The germline V gene has CDR1 SGHTA and CDR2 FQGTGA. Original processing methods: Amplification of reference gene primers provided the estimated nucleated cell counts. Only in-frame clones appear in the TCRdb table, and some are missing; sequencing was by immunoSEQ multiplex PCR. V and J calls plus clone size are reproduced from that table; the DNA served to infer D and trimming. Of under 250,000 clones listed, 75% to 85% are singletons. Material: peripheral blood. V and J are TRBV7-3 and TRBJ1-1, with a weak D call TRBD1 (6 bases). The receptor was derived from an older woman with COVID-19, enrolled during active disease. The CDR3 nucleotides are TGTGCCAGCAGCTTCGGGACAAGCACTGAAGCTTTCTTT. As protein: CASSFGTSTEAFF.